Given below is one T cell receptor (beta chain) in context. These data come from a study of blood T cell repertoires in COVID-19. Study as a whole: Acute and convalescent COVID-19 specimens originated in the United States, Italy and Spain. From T cells, B-cell-depleted T cells, or PBMCs came the material, which was cDNA or gDNA.

V shed 8 bases and J shed 5 bases, with 15 bases lying between them. The germline gives CDR1 ENHRY, CDR2 SYGVKD. The CDR3 has 13 amino acids. Original methodology: Counts of nucleated cells, estimated from reference gene primer amplification, were obtained. Measured with immunoSEQ multiplex PCR; TCRdb has only the in-frame clones, and not every one. That table gives V, J and clone size, and the DNA gave D and trimming. The sample records over 200,000 clones, about 83% being singletons. Sequencing was done on a sample of peripheral blood. The chain carries TRBV10-3 and TRBJ2-5; tentative D call: TRBD1 (5 bases). The clonotype originates from a woman aged 45-65 years with active or convalescent COVID-19. The DNA for the CDR3 is TGTGCCATCGCTATTGCACCAGGGGAGACCCAGTACTTC. It translates to CAIAIAPGETQYF.